Below, 18 T cell receptor beta chains from the same sample are listed, as sequenced in a study of T cell repertoires in cytomegalovirus infection. Antigens for these TCRs are unknown. TCRdb re-called the reads with MiXCR, one entry per CDR3 protein. Seen here are hundreds of thousands of distinct CDR3 sequences, roughly 30% observed once, and the top ten hold about 20%. Source: cultured PBMCs, taken from culture after CMV antigen stimulation. The receptors were sampled from a human donor in good health (CMV status not recorded). Some clones in this sample may be carry-over from other donors' samples.

This sequence joins TRBV15 and TRBJ2-7; 7 bases line up with TRBD2. Germline V CDR1 and CDR2: LNHNV, YYDKDF (reference sequence). There are 15 residues in the CDR3. Unmatched junction bases numbered 15, after V lost 1 base and J lost 12 bases. The chain's CDR3 is CATSRARGDLGIGYF. The CDR3 DNA is TGTGCCACCAGCAGAGCACGGGGGGACCTTGGGATTGGGTACTTC.

The chain has TRBV6-1 and TRBJ2-7; the match to TRBD1 covers 8 bases. The CDR3 has 14 residues. From germline, CDR1 is MNHNS and CDR2 SASEGT. With V trimmed by 6 bases and J by 3 bases, 7 bases remained unmatched. CDR3 residues: CASRRGTGNYEQYF. The CDR3 bases are TGTGCCAGCAGACGGGGGACAGGCAACTACGAGCAGTACTTC.

This clonotype has only a few counts. The chain links TRBV18 to TRBJ2-2; D is possibly TRBD1 or TRBD2 (5 bases each). The CDR3 runs 15 residues. Germline lookup yields CDR1 KGHSH and CDR2 LQKENI. V gave up 3 bases and J gave up 2 bases, with 10 bases separating them. The CDR3 reads CASSPGRGNTGELFF. Here the CDR3 DNA reads TGTGCCAGCTCACCGGGACGGGGAAACACCGGGGAGCTGTTTTTT.

V gene TRBV4-1 combines with J gene TRBJ1-2; D ambiguous. V lost 2 bases, J lost 9 bases, and 13 bases lay in between. The germline gives CDR1 MGHRA, CDR2 YSYEKL. This CDR3 comprises 13 residues. CDR3 amino acids: CASSQLRSGSYTF. The CDR3 bases are TGCGCCAGCAGCCAACTCCGGTCGGGGAGCTACACCTTC.

Many counts were recorded for this clonotype. The chain combines TRBV7-2 with TRBJ2-3, with 12 bases identical to TRBD2. Germline CDR1 reads SGHTA; CDR2 reads FQGNSA. V lost 1 base, J lost 4 bases, and 9 bases stayed unmatched. The CDR3 sequence is 18 residues long. The CDR3 spells CASSLDARLAGAPDTQYF. The CDR3 region has the DNA TGTGCCAGCAGCTTAGATGCCAGACTAGCGGGAGCCCCAGATACGCAGTATTTT.

The genes are TRBV4-3 and TRBJ1-1; the match to TRBD1 covers 7 bases. Trimming removed 2 bases from V and 4 bases from J; junction bases left unmatched: 19. This CDR3 contains 19 residues. The V gene's germline CDR1 is LGHNA and CDR2 YSLEER. CDR3 loop: CASSQRGSGTAERGTEAFF. CDR3 DNA: TGCGCCAGCAGCCAACGGGGATCCGGGACAGCAGAAAGGGGCACTGAAGCTTTCTTT.

This clonotype was seen more than once but under ten times. J is TRBJ2-7 and V is TRBV28; no definite D call. Germline CDR1 MDHEN, CDR2 SYDVKM. Trimming took 4 bases from V and 6 from J, leaving 10 bases between them. CDR3 size: 12 residues. This chain's CDR3 is CASSSGRLEQYF. CDR3 nucleotides: TGTGCCAGCAGTTCCGGGCGTCTCGAGCAGTACTTC.

This clonotype has only a few counts. The rearrangement links TRBV6-5 to TRBJ1-2; no clear D gene. V lost 5 bases, J lost 5 bases, and 18 bases lay in between. Germline assignment: CDR1 MNHEY and CDR2 SVGAGI. The CDR3 is 15 residues long. The CDR3 loop is CASSPYRGSKYGYTF. Written as DNA, the CDR3 is TGTGCCAGCAGTCCTTATCGGGGATCGAAGTATGGCTACACCTTC.

The chain joins TRBV6-1 to TRBJ1-1, with D possibly matching TRBD1 (5 bases). The CDR3 sequence is 14 residues long. Trimming stripped 1 base from V and 5 bases from J, with 11 bases between. CDR1 and CDR2 from the germline V gene are MNHNS and SASEGT. DNA for the CDR3: TGTGCCAGCAGTGAAGTGGGGGGGGATACTGAAGCTTTCTTT. Residues: CASSEVGGDTEAFF.

This clonotype has just a few counts. This sequence joins TRBV18 and TRBJ2-7; D gene uncertain. CDR1 KGHSH and CDR2 LQKENI come from the germline V gene. V lost 2 bases, J lost 6 bases, and 14 bases lay in between. CDR3 size: 14 residues. CDR3 in amino acids: CASSPTLILGEQYF. The CDR3 nucleotides are TGTGCCAGCTCACCAACGCTCATTCTTGGCGAGCAGTACTTC.

The V call is TRBV29-1, the J call TRBJ2-5; 7 nucleotides line up with TRBD2. Losses at the gene ends were 7 bases for V and 5 bases for J; bases not matched to a gene: 10. The CDR3 runs to 13 residues. Germline loops: CDR1 SQVTM, CDR2 ANQGSEA. The CDR3: CSADRGRAETQYF. The CDR3 DNA sequence: TGCAGCGCAGACCGGGGGAGGGCGGAGACCCAGTACTTC.

This clonotype was picked up a small number of times. The chain combines TRBV6-2 or TRBV6-3 with TRBJ2-7; D possibly corresponds to TRBD2 (5 bases). Per germline, CDR1 MNHEY and CDR2 SVGEGT. This CDR3 has 15 amino acids. Trimming pared 2 bases from V and 6 bases from J, leaving 17 bases between. The chain's CDR3 is CASSYRGSPSAEQYF. Here the CDR3 DNA reads TGTGCCAGCAGTTACCGGGGATCCCCCTCCGCCGAGCAGTACTTC.

This clonotype was recorded a few times. The V gene is TRBV10-1, the J gene TRBJ1-2; 7 bases align to TRBD1. Per the germline V gene, CDR1 is WNHNN and CDR2 is SYGVQD (reference sequence). The J segment lost 0 bases and the V segment lost 9 bases, leaving 4 bases of the junction unmatched. The CDR3 length is 13 residues. The DNA of the CDR3 is TGCGCCAGGACAGGGCAGCCTAACTATGGCTACACCTTC. It translates to CARTGQPNYGYTF.

The count of this clonotype is one. J is TRBJ2-5 and V is TRBV28; tentative D call: TRBD2 (5 bases). This CDR3 comprises 15 residues. V lost 3 bases and J 2 bases, leaving 13 bases between the germline ends. Germline CDR1 reads MDHEN; CDR2 reads SYDVKM. CDR3 DNA: TGTGCCAGCAGTTTCATGGGTGGAGGTCAAGAGACCCAGTACTTC. The encoded protein is CASSFMGGGQETQYF. The entire variable domain, with the rest obtained from reference TRBV28 and TRBJ2-5, is as follows: DVKVTQSSRYLVKRTGEKVFLECVQDMDHENMFWYRQDPGLGLRLIYFSYDVKMKEKGDIPEGYSVSREKKERFSLILESASTNQTSMYLCASSFMGGGQETQYFGPGTRLLVL.

Here the CDR3 DNA reads TGCGCCAGCAGCAGGACAGGGGGGAGGGAAGCTTTCTTT. It yields the protein CASSRTGGREAFF. The chain recombines TRBV4-1 with TRBJ1-1, with 10 bases lining up with TRBD1. Germline trimming cut 5 bases from V and 8 bases from J; bases unmatched to any gene: 5. The CDR3 is 13 amino acids. CDR1 MGHRA and CDR2 YSYEKL come from the germline V gene.

This clonotype was found a few times. This rearrangement joins TRBV20-1 to TRBJ1-5; D ambiguous. Trimming pared 6 bases from V and 2 bases from J, leaving 8 bases between. This CDR3 has 12 amino acids. The germline CDR1 and CDR2 sequences are DFQATT and SNEGSKA (reference sequence). CDR3 DNA sequence: TGCAGTGCATGGGGTCGCAATCAGCCCCAGCATTTT. Its translation is CSAWGRNQPQHF.

This clonotype was observed a few times. V gene TRBV6-1 combines with J gene TRBJ2-3, with 12 bases fitting TRBD1. There are 14 residues in the CDR3. The V gene's germline CDR1 is MNHNS and CDR2 SASEGT. V lost 9 bases to trimming and J lost 6 bases; unmatched junction nucleotides: 7. For the CDR3, the DNA is TGTGCCAGTGCTCGGGACAGGGGGCTTGATACGCAGTATTTT. Protein sequence: CASARDRGLDTQYF.

This clonotype was observed a few times. The chain joins TRBV14 to TRBJ1-5; the match to TRBD1 covers 7 bases. The J segment lost 6 bases and the V segment lost 1 base, leaving 12 bases of the junction unmatched. This CDR3 has 17 amino acids. Germline V gives CDR1 SGHDN, CDR2 FVKESK. In DNA, the CDR3 is TGTGCCAGCAGCCAAGCCGTGACAGGGAAAGGCGGTCAGCCCCAGCATTTT. Protein: CASSQAVTGKGGQPQHF.